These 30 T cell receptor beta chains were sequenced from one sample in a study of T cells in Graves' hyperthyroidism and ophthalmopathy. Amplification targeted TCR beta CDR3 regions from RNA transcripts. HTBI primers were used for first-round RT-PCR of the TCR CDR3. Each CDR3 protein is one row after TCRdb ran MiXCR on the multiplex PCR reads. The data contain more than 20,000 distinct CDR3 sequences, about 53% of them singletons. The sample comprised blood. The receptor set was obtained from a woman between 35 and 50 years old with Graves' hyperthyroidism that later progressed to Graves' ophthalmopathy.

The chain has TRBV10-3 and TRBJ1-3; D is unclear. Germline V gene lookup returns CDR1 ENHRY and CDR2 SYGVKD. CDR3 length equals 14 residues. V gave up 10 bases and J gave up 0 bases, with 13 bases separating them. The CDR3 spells CAKTATLSGNTIYF. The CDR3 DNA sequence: TGTGCCAAAACCGCGACACTCTCTGGAAACACCATATATTTT.

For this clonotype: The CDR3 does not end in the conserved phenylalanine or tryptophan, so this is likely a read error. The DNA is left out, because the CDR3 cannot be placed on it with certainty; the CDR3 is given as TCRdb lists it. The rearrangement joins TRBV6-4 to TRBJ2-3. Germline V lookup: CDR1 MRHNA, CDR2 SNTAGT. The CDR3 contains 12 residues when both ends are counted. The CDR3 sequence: CPVRGWHRYAVV.

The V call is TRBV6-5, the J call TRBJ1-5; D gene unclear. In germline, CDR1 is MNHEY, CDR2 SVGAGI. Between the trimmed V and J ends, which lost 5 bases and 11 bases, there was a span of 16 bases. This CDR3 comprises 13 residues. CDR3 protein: CASSEGDEQSQHF. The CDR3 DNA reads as TGTGCCAGCAGTGAAGGAGACGAGCAGTCCCAGCATTTT.

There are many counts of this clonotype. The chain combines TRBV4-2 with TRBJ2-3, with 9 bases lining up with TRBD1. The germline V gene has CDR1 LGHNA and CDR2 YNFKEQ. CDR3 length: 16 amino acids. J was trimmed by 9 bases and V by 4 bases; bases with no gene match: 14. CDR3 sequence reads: CASSPLPDRGSRTQYF. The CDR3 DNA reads TGTGCCAGCAGCCCCCTCCCGGACAGGGGTAGTCGGACGCAGTATTTT.

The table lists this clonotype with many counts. The CDR3 region is CASRNLDTQYF. The CDR3 DNA reads TGTGCCAGCAGAAACTTGGATACGCAGTATTTT. The V call is TRBV28, the J call TRBJ2-3, with no clear D. V lost 6 bases, J lost 6 bases, and 7 bases lay in between. The germline CDR1 and CDR2 sequences are MDHEN and SYDVKM. The CDR3 runs to 11 residues.

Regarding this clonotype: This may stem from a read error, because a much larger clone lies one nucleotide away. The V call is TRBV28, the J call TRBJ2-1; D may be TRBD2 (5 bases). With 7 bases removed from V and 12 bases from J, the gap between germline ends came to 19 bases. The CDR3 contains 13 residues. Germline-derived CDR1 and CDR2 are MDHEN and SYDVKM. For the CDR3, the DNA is TGTGCCAGCACCCTGGGAGCTGGGCGTGGGCAGTTCTTC. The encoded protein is CASTLGAGRGQFF.

CDR3 in amino acids: CASRAGTGDNQPQHF. Here the CDR3 DNA reads TGTGCCAGTAGGGCCGGGACAGGGGACAATCAGCCCCAGCATTTT. The chain has TRBV2 and TRBJ1-5; 10 bases line up with TRBD1. This CDR3 comprises 15 residues. The V gene end was trimmed by 9 bases and the J gene end by 3 bases; junction bases not matched to a gene: 8. Germline CDR1 and CDR2: SNHLY and FYNNEI.

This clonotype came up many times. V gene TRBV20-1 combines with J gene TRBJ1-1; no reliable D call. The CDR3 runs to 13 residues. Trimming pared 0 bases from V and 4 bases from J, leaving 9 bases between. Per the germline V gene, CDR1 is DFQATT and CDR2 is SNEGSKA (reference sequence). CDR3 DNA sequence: TGCAGTGCTAGAGATTTAAAGGGCACTGAAGCTTTCTTT. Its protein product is CSARDLKGTEAFF.

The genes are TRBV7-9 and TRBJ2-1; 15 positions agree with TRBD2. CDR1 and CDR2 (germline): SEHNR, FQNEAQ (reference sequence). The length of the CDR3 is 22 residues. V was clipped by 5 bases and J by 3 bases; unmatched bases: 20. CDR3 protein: CASSPDRGAGLAGGPYYNEQFF. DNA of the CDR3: TGTGCCAGCAGCCCTGACAGGGGTGCGGGACTAGCGGGAGGCCCCTACTACAATGAGCAGTTCTTC.

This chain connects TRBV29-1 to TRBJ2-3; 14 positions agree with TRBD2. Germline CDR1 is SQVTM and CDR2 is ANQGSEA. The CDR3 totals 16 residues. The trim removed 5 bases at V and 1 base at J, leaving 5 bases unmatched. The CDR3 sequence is CSVSLTSGGGTDTQYF. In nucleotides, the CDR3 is TGCAGCGTTTCTTTGACTAGCGGGGGGGGCACAGATACGCAGTATTTT.

CDR3 in amino acids: CASSPGGEQYF. The CDR3 region has the DNA TGTGCCAGCAGCCCTGGAGGCGAGCAGTACTTC. This rearrangement joins TRBV7-6 to TRBJ2-7; tentative D call: TRBD2 (5 bases). V shed 5 bases and J shed 6 bases, with 8 bases lying between them. Germline loops: CDR1 SGHVS, CDR2 FNYEAQ. The length of the CDR3 is 11 residues.

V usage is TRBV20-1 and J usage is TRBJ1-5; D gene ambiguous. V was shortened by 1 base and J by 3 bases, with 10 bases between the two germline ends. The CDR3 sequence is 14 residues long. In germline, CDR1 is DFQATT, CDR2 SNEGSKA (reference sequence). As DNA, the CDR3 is TGCAGTGCTAGAGGGAAGTCGAACAATCAGCCCCAGCATTTT. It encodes CSARGKSNNQPQHF.

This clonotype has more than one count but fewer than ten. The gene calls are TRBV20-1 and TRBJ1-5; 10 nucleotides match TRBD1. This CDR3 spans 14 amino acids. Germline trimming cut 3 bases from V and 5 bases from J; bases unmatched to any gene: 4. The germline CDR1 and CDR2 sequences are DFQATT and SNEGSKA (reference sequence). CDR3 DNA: TGCAGTGCTAGTTTGGGACAGGGGTATCAGCCCCAGCATTTT. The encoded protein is CSASLGQGYQPQHF.

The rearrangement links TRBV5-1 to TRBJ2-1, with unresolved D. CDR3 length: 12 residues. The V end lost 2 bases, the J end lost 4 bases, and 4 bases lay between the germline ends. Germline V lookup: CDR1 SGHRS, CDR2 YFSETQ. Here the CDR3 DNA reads TGCGCCAGCAGCTTTGGGTACAATGAGCAGTTCTTC. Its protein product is CASSFGYNEQFF.

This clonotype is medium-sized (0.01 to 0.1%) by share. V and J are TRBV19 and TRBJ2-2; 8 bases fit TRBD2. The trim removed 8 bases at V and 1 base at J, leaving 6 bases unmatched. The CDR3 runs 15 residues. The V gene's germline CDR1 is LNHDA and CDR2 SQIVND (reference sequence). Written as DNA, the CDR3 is TGTGCCAGTCGTCACGGGAGGGTGAACACCGGGGAGCTGTTTTTT. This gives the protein CASRHGRVNTGELFF.

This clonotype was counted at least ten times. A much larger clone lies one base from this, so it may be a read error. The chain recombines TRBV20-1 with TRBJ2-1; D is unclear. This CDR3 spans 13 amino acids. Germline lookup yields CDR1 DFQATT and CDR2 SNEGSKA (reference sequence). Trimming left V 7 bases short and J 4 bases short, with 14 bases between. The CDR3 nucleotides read TGCAGTGTTCCCCGTTTGCGGTACAATGAGCAGTTCTTC. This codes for CSVPRLRYNEQFF.

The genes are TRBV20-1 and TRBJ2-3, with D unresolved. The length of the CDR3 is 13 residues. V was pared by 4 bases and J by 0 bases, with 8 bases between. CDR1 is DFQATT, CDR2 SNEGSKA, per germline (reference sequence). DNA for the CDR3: TGCAGTGCTACTCAAATGAGCACAGATACGCAGTATTTT. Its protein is CSATQMSTDTQYF.

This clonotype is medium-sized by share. For the CDR3, the DNA is TGTGCCAGCATGAGGGACATGGGTGAAAAACTGTTTTTT. Protein: CASMRDMGEKLFF. The chain links TRBV7-8 to TRBJ1-4, with D possibly being TRBD1 (6 bases). The germline CDR1 and CDR2 sequences are SGHVS and FQNEAQ. Trimming removed 7 bases at V and 7 bases at J, with 13 bases between. CDR3 size: 13 residues.

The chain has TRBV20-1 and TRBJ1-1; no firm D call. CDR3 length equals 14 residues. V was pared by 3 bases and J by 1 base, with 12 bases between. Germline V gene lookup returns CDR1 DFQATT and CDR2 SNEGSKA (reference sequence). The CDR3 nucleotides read TGCAGTGCTAGTCGTGGAGGTTCGAACACTGAAGCTTTCTTT. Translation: CSASRGGSNTEAFF.

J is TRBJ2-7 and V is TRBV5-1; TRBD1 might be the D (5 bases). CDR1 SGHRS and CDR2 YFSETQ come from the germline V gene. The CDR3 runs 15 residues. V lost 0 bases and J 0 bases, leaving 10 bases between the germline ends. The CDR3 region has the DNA TGCGCCAGCAGCTTGGCACAGGTTTCCTCCTACGAGCAGTACTTC. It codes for CASSLAQVSSYEQYF. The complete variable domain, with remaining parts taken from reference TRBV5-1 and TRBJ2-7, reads KAGVTQTPRYLIKTRGQQVTLSCSPISGHRSVSWYQQTPGQGLQFLFEYFSETQRNKGNFPGRFSGRQFSNSRSEMNVSTLELGDSALYLCASSLAQVSSYEQYFGPGTRLTVT.

CDR3 bases: TGTGCCAGCAGGCCAGACCAGGGGACGGGCTACACCTTC. Its translation: CASRPDQGTGYTF. The J gene is TRBJ1-2, the V gene TRBV6-5, with a tentative D call TRBD1 (6 bases). The CDR3 extends over 13 amino acids. V lost 6 bases and J lost 8, with 16 bases in between. CDR1 is MNHEY, CDR2 SVGAGI, per germline.

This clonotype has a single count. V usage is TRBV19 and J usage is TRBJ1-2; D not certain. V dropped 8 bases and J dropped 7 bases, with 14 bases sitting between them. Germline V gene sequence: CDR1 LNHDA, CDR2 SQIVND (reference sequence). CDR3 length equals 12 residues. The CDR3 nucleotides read TGTGCCAGTGGGGTCCTGAGCCGTGGCTACACCTTC. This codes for CASGVLSRGYTF.

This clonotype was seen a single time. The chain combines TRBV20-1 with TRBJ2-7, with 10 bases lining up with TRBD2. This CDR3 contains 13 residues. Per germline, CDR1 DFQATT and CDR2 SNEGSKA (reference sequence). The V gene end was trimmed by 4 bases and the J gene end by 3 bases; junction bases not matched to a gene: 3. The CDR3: CSAKREGGYEQYF. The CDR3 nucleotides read TGCAGTGCTAAGCGGGAGGGAGGCTACGAGCAGTACTTC.

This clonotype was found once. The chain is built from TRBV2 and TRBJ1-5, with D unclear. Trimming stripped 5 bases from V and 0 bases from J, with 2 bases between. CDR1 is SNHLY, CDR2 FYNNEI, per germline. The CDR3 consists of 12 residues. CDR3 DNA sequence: TGTGCCAGCAGTTATAGCAATCAGCCCCAGCATTTT. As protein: CASSYSNQPQHF.

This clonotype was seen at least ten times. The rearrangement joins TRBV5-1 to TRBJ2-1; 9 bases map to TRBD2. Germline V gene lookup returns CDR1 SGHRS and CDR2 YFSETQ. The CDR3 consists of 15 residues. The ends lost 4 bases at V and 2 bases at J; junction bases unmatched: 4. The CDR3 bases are TGCGCCAGCAGCCGTGTAGCGGGAGCCTACAATGAGCAGTTCTTC. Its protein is CASSRVAGAYNEQFF.

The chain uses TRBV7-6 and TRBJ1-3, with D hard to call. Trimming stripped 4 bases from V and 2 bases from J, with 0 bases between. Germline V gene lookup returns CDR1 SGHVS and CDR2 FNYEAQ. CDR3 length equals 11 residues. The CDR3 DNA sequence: TGTGCCAGCAGCTCTGGAAACACCATATATTTT. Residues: CASSSGNTIYF.

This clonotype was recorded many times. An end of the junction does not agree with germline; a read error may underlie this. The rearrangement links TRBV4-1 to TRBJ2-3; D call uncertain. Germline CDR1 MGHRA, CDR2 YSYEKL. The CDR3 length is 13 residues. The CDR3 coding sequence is TGCGCCAGCAACCAACGGGTACCAGATACGCAGTATTTT. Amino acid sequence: CASNQRVPDTQYF.

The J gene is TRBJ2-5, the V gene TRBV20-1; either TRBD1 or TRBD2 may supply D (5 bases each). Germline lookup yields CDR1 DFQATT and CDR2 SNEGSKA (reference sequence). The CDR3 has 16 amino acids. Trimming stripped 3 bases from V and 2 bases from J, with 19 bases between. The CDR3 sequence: CSASRTAEGPQETQYF. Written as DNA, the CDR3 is TGCAGTGCTAGCAGGACCGCAGAGGGGCCACAAGAGACCCAGTACTTC.

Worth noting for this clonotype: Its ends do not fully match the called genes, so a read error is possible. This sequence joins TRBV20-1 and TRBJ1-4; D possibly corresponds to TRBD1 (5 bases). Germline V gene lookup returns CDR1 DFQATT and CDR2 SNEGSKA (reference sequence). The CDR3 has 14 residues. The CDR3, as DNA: TGCAGTGCTACCCACGGGGGGGGAACTGAAAAGCTGTTTTTT. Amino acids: CSATHGGGTEKLFF.

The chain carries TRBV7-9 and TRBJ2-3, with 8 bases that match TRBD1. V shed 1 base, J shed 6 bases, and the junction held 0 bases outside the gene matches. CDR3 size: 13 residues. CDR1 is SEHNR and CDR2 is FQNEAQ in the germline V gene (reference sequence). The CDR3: CASSLGTGDTQYF. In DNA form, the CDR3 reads TGTGCCAGCAGCTTAGGGACAGGGGATACGCAGTATTTT.